The 29 T cell receptor beta chains below come from one sample, sequenced in a study of shared clonotypes between healthy human individuals. Measured with immunoSEQ multiplex PCR; TCRdb has only the in-frame clones, and not every one. The sample lists 300,000 to 400,000 clones, around 72% seen once, with 10% in the top ten. The specimen was memory CD4+ T cells sorted from blood. Regarding subset: CD45RA-negative fraction. The receptor source for this set is a man aged 25-40 years in good health.

The genes are TRBV2 and TRBJ1-4; D gene ambiguous. Between the trimmed V and J ends, which lost 6 bases and 0 bases, there was a span of 8 bases. CDR1 and CDR2 from the germline V gene are SNHLY and FYNNEI. This CDR3 is 14 amino acids long. CDR3 coding DNA: TGTGCCAGCAGACCGGGATCAACTAATGAAAAACTGTTTTTT. Translating gives CASRPGSTNEKLFF.

This clone turned up a few times. The V call is TRBV6-1, the J call TRBJ2-4; D call uncertain. The V gene lost 0 bases and the J gene lost 7 bases, with 7 bases spanning the gap. This CDR3 contains 13 residues. Germline CDR1 reads MNHNS; CDR2 reads SASEGT. For the CDR3, the DNA is TGTGCCAGCAGTGAAGCCCCGGGCAACATTCAGTACTTC. This encodes CASSEAPGNIQYF.

This chain uses TRBV10-2 with TRBJ2-1, with D possibly TRBD2 on 6 matching bases. V lost 3 bases and J 6 bases, leaving 18 bases between the germline ends. This CDR3 region has 16 residues. Germline-derived CDR1 and CDR2 are WSHSY and SAAADI. CDR3 protein: CASSDTRDWGGNEQFF. The DNA for the CDR3 is TGCGCCAGCAGTGACACTAGGGACTGGGGTGGCAATGAGCAGTTCTTC.

The chain is built from TRBV7-8 and TRBJ2-5; tentative D call: TRBD1 (6 bases). The CDR3 sequence is 13 residues long. V lost 5 bases and J lost 3, with 10 bases in between. The germline CDR1 and CDR2 sequences are SGHVS and FQNEAQ. The DNA for the CDR3 is TGTGCCAGCAGCGCCGACAGGAAAGAGACCCAGTACTTC. It encodes CASSADRKETQYF.

The gene calls are TRBV19 and TRBJ2-2; 9 nucleotides align to TRBD2. The CDR3 is made up of 14 amino acids. The junction had 4 bases not matched to a gene; V was cut back by 3 bases and J by 8 bases. Per the germline V gene, CDR1 is LNHDA and CDR2 is SQIVND (reference sequence). In DNA form, the CDR3 reads TGTGCCAGTAGTATTCTAGCGGGAACGGGGGAGCTGTTTTTT. Translated, it gives CASSILAGTGELFF. Full variable domain (remainder filled in from reference TRBV19 and TRBJ2-2): DGGITQSPKYLFRKEGQNVTLSCEQNLNHDAMYWYRQDPGQGLRLIYYSQIVNDFQKGDIAEGYSVSREKKESFPLTVTSAQKNPTAFYLCASSILAGTGELFFGEGSRLTVL.

A word on this clone: An end of the junction differs from the germline gene, which may be a read error. The rearrangement links TRBV18 to TRBJ2-1; D is unresolved. The CDR3 spans 14 residues. Germline-derived CDR1 and CDR2 are KGHSH and LQKENI. CDR3 residues: CASSPQLELEILVF. The CDR3 DNA sequence: TGTGCCAGCTCACCACAGCTCGAGCTAGAGATCTTGGTCTTC.

This chain uses TRBV15 with TRBJ2-5; TRBD2 might be the D (5 bases). The length of the CDR3 is 16 residues. V dropped 0 bases and J dropped 2 bases, with 13 bases sitting between them. The germline V gene has CDR1 LNHNV and CDR2 YYDKDF (reference sequence). The CDR3 DNA reads TGTGCCACCAGCAGAGATGAGGGCCTAGGTCAAGAGACCCAGTACTTC. Translation gives CATSRDEGLGQETQYF.

Here the CDR3 DNA reads TGTGCCAGCAGTTCTCAGGGGCGCGGCTATGGCTACACCTTC. Amino acid sequence: CASSSQGRGYGYTF. The chain uses TRBV27 and TRBJ1-2, with D perhaps TRBD1 (6 bases). The V gene lost 4 bases and the J gene lost 4 bases, with 13 bases spanning the gap. Germline CDR1 is MNHEY and CDR2 is SMNVEV (reference sequence). The CDR3 extends over 14 amino acids.

The rearrangement joins TRBV27 to TRBJ2-7; D is possibly TRBD2 (6 bases). The CDR3 has 15 amino acids. V was clipped by 5 bases and J by 0 bases, with 14 bases between them. The V gene's germline CDR1 is MNHEY and CDR2 SMNVEV (reference sequence). CDR3 amino acids: CASSLGWGDSYEQYF. As DNA, the CDR3 is TGTGCCAGCAGTCTAGGCTGGGGGGACTCCTACGAGCAGTACTTC.

The V call is TRBV7-6, the J call TRBJ2-7; no reliable D call. Germline V CDR1 and CDR2: SGHVS, FNYEAQ. The CDR3 spans 15 residues. Trimming removed 0 bases from V and 2 bases from J, with 11 bases in between. CDR3 bases: TGTGCCAGCAGCTTAGCCCCGTCCCCGGCCTACGAGCAGTACTTC. Its protein is CASSLAPSPAYEQYF.

The chain has TRBV11-2 and TRBJ2-2; tentative D call: TRBD2 (5 bases). The CDR3 consists of 13 residues. V lost 5 bases to trimming and J lost 5 bases, with 9 bases between them. Germline lookup yields CDR1 SGHAT and CDR2 FQNNGV. CDR3 loop: CASSRSETGELFF. CDR3 bases: TGTGCCAGCAGCCGTAGCGAAACCGGGGAGCTGTTTTTT.

The chain carries TRBV11-2 and TRBJ2-3; TRBD1 matches 10 bases. This CDR3 spans 15 amino acids. CDR1 is SGHAT and CDR2 is FQNNGV in the germline V gene. With 5 bases clipped from V and 1 base from J, the junction kept 3 bases outside the gene matches. The CDR3 DNA sequence: TGTGCCAGCAGCCCAGGACAGGGGGGCACAGATACGCAGTATTTT. This encodes CASSPGQGGTDTQYF.

V gene TRBV7-8 combines with J gene TRBJ2-7, with unresolved D. Germline CDR1 SGHVS, CDR2 FQNEAQ. Between the trimmed V and J ends, which lost 3 bases and 5 bases, there was a span of 11 bases. The CDR3 covers 13 residues. The CDR3 DNA is TGTGCCAGCAGCTTTAGACCAACGAACGAGCAGTACTTC. Translated, it gives CASSFRPTNEQYF.

This clone was seen a single time. The chain employs TRBV11-1 and TRBJ2-3; no reliable D call. Germline V lookup: CDR1 SGHAT, CDR2 FQDESV (reference sequence). The length of the CDR3 is 15 residues. Trimming pared 5 bases from V and 1 base from J, leaving 13 bases between. CDR3 DNA: TGTGCCAGCAGCCAGTGGACCAGACGCACAGATACGCAGTATTTT. This gives the protein CASSQWTRRTDTQYF.

This sequence joins TRBV5-6 and TRBJ1-2; possible D gene TRBD1, 5 bases. The germline V and J ends were trimmed by 0 bases and 6 bases, with 9 bases remaining between them. The CDR3 has 13 residues. Germline V gene lookup returns CDR1 SGHDT and CDR2 YYEEEE. CDR3 sequence reads: CASSLDEGHGYTF. CDR3 DNA: TGTGCCAGCAGCTTGGACGAGGGGCATGGCTACACCTTC.

Worth noting for this clone: It is likely a read error: a sequence one base away is far more abundant. The sample has other DNA sequences that encode this CDR3 too. The rearrangement joins TRBV5-4 to TRBJ1-1, with D uncertain. Germline CDR1 is SGHNT and CDR2 is YYREEE (reference sequence). The CDR3 has 13 amino acids. The V gene lost 2 bases and the J gene lost 1 base, with 6 bases spanning the gap. The CDR3 region is CASSLGGNTEAFF. CDR3 DNA sequence: TGTGCCAGCAGCTTAGGAGGGAACACTGAAGCTTTCTTT.

The chain combines TRBV27 with TRBJ2-1; a possible D gene is TRBD2 (6 bases). Per the germline V gene, CDR1 is MNHEY and CDR2 is SMNVEV (reference sequence). Trimming removed 5 bases at V and 6 bases at J, with 14 bases between. The CDR3 has 14 residues. The chain's CDR3 is CASSPKTRSNEQFF. Here the CDR3 DNA reads TGTGCCAGCAGTCCCAAGACTAGGAGCAATGAGCAGTTCTTC.

Only a few counts were recorded for this clone. The rearrangement links TRBV7-8 to TRBJ2-7; D is perhaps TRBD2 (5 bases). The CDR3 length is 15 residues. From germline, CDR1 is SGHVS and CDR2 FQNEAQ. Trimming removed 2 bases from V and 1 base from J, with 12 bases in between. The CDR3 spells CASSLLVRASYEQYF. The CDR3 nucleotides read TGTGCCAGCAGCTTATTGGTGCGGGCTTCCTACGAGCAGTACTTC.

This chain connects TRBV5-4 to TRBJ1-4; D unclear. The CDR3 is 15 amino acids. Germline V gives CDR1 SGHNT, CDR2 YYREEE (reference sequence). V shed 0 bases and J shed 10 bases, with 16 bases lying between them. CDR3: CASSLEGPGRGKLFF. The CDR3 DNA sequence: TGTGCCAGCAGCTTGGAAGGGCCAGGTCGGGGAAAACTGTTTTTT.

This rearrangement joins TRBV28 to TRBJ2-3; TRBD1 is a possible D gene (6 bases). The CDR3 runs 15 residues. Trimming pared 6 bases from V and 2 bases from J, leaving 15 bases between. The germline CDR1 and CDR2 sequences are MDHEN and SYDVKM. The CDR3 region has the DNA TGTGCCAGCAGCCTGATCGGACAGTACACAGATACGCAGTATTTT. As protein: CASSLIGQYTDTQYF.

The chain employs TRBV10-3 and TRBJ2-3; the D gene could be TRBD1 or TRBD2 (6 bases each). The V gene lost 2 bases and the J gene lost 5 bases, with 14 bases spanning the gap. Germline V lookup: CDR1 ENHRY, CDR2 SYGVKD. This CDR3 comprises 15 residues. The DNA of the CDR3 is TGTGCCATCAGTGAGGACCAAGGGGGAGGAGATACGCAGTATTTT. As protein: CAISEDQGGGDTQYF.

This chain links TRBV2 with TRBJ1-3; D is unclear. The V end lost 6 bases, the J end lost 0 bases, and 12 bases lay between the germline ends. Germline values: CDR1 SNHLY, CDR2 FYNNEI. The CDR3 totals 15 residues. CDR3 sequence reads: CASSQDRRSGNTIYF. The CDR3 DNA follows: TGTGCCAGCAGCCAGGACCGACGCTCTGGAAACACCATATATTTT.

In regard to this clone: Other DNA sequences of this sample code for an identical CDR3. J is TRBJ1-1 and V is TRBV2, with 8 positions matching TRBD1. The CDR3 has 14 amino acids. Germline V gene sequence: CDR1 SNHLY, CDR2 FYNNEI. The V gene end was trimmed by 5 bases and the J gene end by 4 bases; junction bases not matched to a gene: 6. In DNA, the CDR3 is TGTGCCAGCAGTTCCCAGGGGGCCGGCACTGAAGCTTTCTTT. Its protein product is CASSSQGAGTEAFF.

A remark on this clone: The sample carries other DNA sequences with the same CDR3. The chain uses TRBV7-9 and TRBJ2-5; D remains ambiguous. The CDR3 runs 13 residues. Trimming cost V 5 bases and J 5 bases, with 12 bases left between them. Per germline, CDR1 SEHNR and CDR2 FQNEAQ (reference sequence). For the CDR3, the DNA is TGTGCCAGCAGCCCACGTGGTCCTGAGACCCAGTACTTC. This sequence encodes CASSPRGPETQYF.

This sequence joins TRBV19 and TRBJ2-7; 7 bases align to TRBD2. This CDR3 region has 16 residues. Germline CDR1 reads LNHDA; CDR2 reads SQIVND (reference sequence). V was pared by 7 bases and J by 3 bases, with 15 bases of the junction left unmatched. The CDR3 spells CASTPRASGLVYEQYF. DNA for the CDR3: TGTGCCAGTACCCCACGGGCTAGCGGCCTTGTCTACGAGCAGTACTTC.

The genes are TRBV5-5 and TRBJ1-2, with D maybe TRBD1 (5 bases). The ends were cut back, 4 bases at V and 7 bases at J, with 20 bases in the middle. The CDR3 sequence is 15 residues long. Germline CDR1 and CDR2: SGHKS and YYEKEE (reference sequence). The CDR3 sequence: CASSVAPGNQGGYTF. The CDR3 region has the DNA TGTGCCAGCAGCGTGGCCCCCGGGAATCAGGGTGGCTACACCTTC.

This clone was observed a few times. The chain employs TRBV10-3 and TRBJ2-7, with D tentatively TRBD1 or TRBD2 (5 bases each). The germline gives CDR1 ENHRY, CDR2 SYGVKD. The CDR3 sequence is 13 residues long. CDR3 sequence reads: CAPGATTTYEQYF. The CDR3 bases are TGTGCTCCCGGGGCCACTACTACCTACGAGCAGTACTTC.

The chain employs TRBV5-5 and TRBJ2-7; D possibly corresponds to TRBD1 (5 bases). The CDR3 extends over 15 amino acids. V was trimmed by 1 base and J by 2 bases, leaving 13 bases between them. In germline, CDR1 is SGHKS, CDR2 YYEKEE (reference sequence). The CDR3 DNA reads TGTGCCAGCAGCTTGTGGGCAGGGATCGCCTACGAGCAGTACTTC. Its protein product is CASSLWAGIAYEQYF.

This sequence joins TRBV28 and TRBJ1-3; D may be TRBD1 (5 bases). Trimming cost V 7 bases and J 4 bases, with 20 bases left between them. The CDR3 runs 16 residues. Germline V gives CDR1 MDHEN, CDR2 SYDVKM. The CDR3 is CASTGGSAQMGNTIYF. As DNA, the CDR3 is TGTGCCAGCACCGGGGGTTCGGCACAGATGGGAAACACCATATATTTT. The full variable domain, with the rest looked up from reference TRBV28 and TRBJ1-3, is DVKVTQSSRYLVKRTGEKVFLECVQDMDHENMFWYRQDPGLGLRLIYFSYDVKMKEKGDIPEGYSVSREKKERFSLILESASTNQTSMYLCASTGGSAQMGNTIYFGEGSWLTVV.